The clone carrying this TCR beta chain was recorded at least ten times. Its specificity is unknown. These data are taken from a study of read filtering for tumor transcriptome and immune sequencing. Study details: DNase treatment preceded whole-transcriptome library preparation. Points from the study as a whole: The sorted CD138-negative fraction was a mixed bone marrow immune population, not purified T cells.

This CDR3 has 15 residues. Trimming removed 8 bases at V and 3 bases at J, with 17 bases between. From 300 to 450 ng of RNA, a library with molecular barcoded alpha/delta and beta/gamma adaptors was made. One entry per CDR3 protein, called by TCRdb with MiXCR from the reads. The sample has some 80,000 distinct CDR3 sequences, roughly 12% seen once. Sample: a population of CD138-negative cells sorted from bone marrow. The source of this sequence is a donor at least 40 years old with multiple myeloma. The V and J genes are TRBV12-3 or TRBV12-4 and TRBJ1-3, with a tentative D call TRBD1 (5 bases). The chain's CDR3 is CASLRGGLGGNTIYF. CDR3 nucleotide sequence: TGTGCCAGCCTAAGGGGTGGGCTTGGTGGAAACACCATATATTTT.